The sequence of this TCR beta chain was determined in a study of blood T cell repertoires in COVID-19. Donors in Cohort 3 who had recovered were those with two negative PCRs, healthcare professional clearance, or resolution of their symptoms. Source study methods: By means of reference gene primer amplification, nucleated cell counts were estimated. Profiled with immunoSEQ multiplex PCR; TCRdb holds only in-frame clones, not every one. Clone size and V and J calls were adopted from that table, with D and trimming inferred from the DNA. Of 250,000 to 350,000 clones in the sample, roughly 90% are singletons; the top ten hold 1%. The CDR3 totals 13 residues. Per germline, CDR1 SGHTA and CDR2 FQGNSA. Trimming removed 9 bases from V and 8 bases from J, with 17 bases in between.

This sequence joins TRBV7-2 and TRBJ1-3; D is unresolved. The source material was PBMCs or T cells enriched from blood (not recorded which). This receptor was taken from a woman aged 30 to 39 who had recovered from COVID-19. The CDR3 loop reads CASSTWLGDTIYF. The CDR3 DNA is TGTGCCAGTTCGACGTGGCTCGGGGACACCATATATTTT.